These T cell receptor beta chains were read from a single sample in a study of blood T cell repertoires in COVID-19. The data were produced by immunoSEQ multiplex PCR, yet TCRdb's version contains in-frame clones alone and is incomplete. The data show around 260,000 clones, 85% seen once. Sequencing used peripheral blood. The receptors shown here come from a human donor in a cohort sampled during active COVID-19. CDR3s include the opening cysteine and the closing phenylalanine or tryptophan. A D gene is named only where the DNA matches it firmly. Rows may omit the clone size; those that give it use once, few, many or a size class.

V gene: TRBV19; D gene: -; clone size: -; J gene: TRBJ1-1; CDR3 protein: CASILWNTEAFF; CDR3 DNA: TGTGCCAGTATCCTCTGGAACACTGAAGCTTTCTTT
V gene: TRBV30; D gene: TRBD1; clone size: -; J gene: TRBJ2-1; CDR3 protein: CASLLRGRDEQFF; CDR3 DNA: TGTGCCTCCCTCCTGAGGGGGCGGGATGAGCAGTTCTTC
V gene: TRBV27; D gene: -; clone size: few; J gene: TRBJ2-2; CDR3 protein: CASSATEGLNTGELFF; CDR3 DNA: TGTGCCAGCAGTGCTACGGAGGGGCTAAACACCGGGGAGCTGTTTTTT
V gene: TRBV18; D gene: TRBD2; clone size: -; J gene: TRBJ2-1; CDR3 protein: CASSPPASGNNEQFF; CDR3 DNA: TGTGCCAGCTCACCACCGGCTAGCGGGAACAATGAGCAGTTCTTC
V gene: TRBV4-2; D gene: TRBD1; clone size: -; J gene: TRBJ1-4; CDR3 protein: CASSQDRTGGEKLFF; CDR3 DNA: TGTGCCAGCAGCCAAGATAGAACAGGGGGAGAAAAACTGTTTTTT
V gene: TRBV19; D gene: -; clone size: -; J gene: TRBJ1-5; CDR3 protein: CASSRSGSQPQHF; CDR3 DNA: TGTGCCAGTAGTAGGTCAGGGTCTCAGCCCCAGCATTTT
V gene: TRBV5-6; D gene: -; clone size: -; J gene: TRBJ2-7; CDR3 protein: CASSLGRGDYEQYF; CDR3 DNA: TGTGCCAGCAGCTTGGGCAGGGGAGACTACGAGCAGTACTTC
V gene: TRBV4-1; D gene: TRBD2; clone size: -; J gene: TRBJ2-3; CDR3 protein: CASSQARLAGGPDTQYF; CDR3 DNA: TGCGCCAGCAGCCAAGCCCGTTTAGCGGGAGGGCCAGATACGCAGTATTTT
V gene: TRBV28; D gene: -; clone size: -; J gene: TRBJ1-4; CDR3 protein: CASSLWGVSEKLFF; CDR3 DNA: TGTGCCAGCAGTTTGTGGGGGGTTAGTGAAAAACTGTTTTTT
V gene: TRBV5-1; D gene: -; clone size: -; J gene: TRBJ2-1; CDR3 protein: CASTVGGVSYNEQFF; CDR3 DNA: TGCGCCAGCACGGTAGGGGGGGTTTCCTACAATGAGCAGTTCTTC
V gene: TRBV5-8; D gene: -; clone size: -; J gene: TRBJ2-5; CDR3 protein: CASSLHKIRGGQETQYF; CDR3 DNA: TGTGCCAGCAGCCTACATAAAATTCGAGGAGGCCAAGAGACCCAGTACTTC
V gene: TRBV27; D gene: TRBD2; clone size: once; J gene: TRBJ2-1; CDR3 protein: CASRPSTSGSRQFF; CDR3 DNA: TGTGCCAGCAGGCCCTCTACTAGCGGGAGTCGGCAGTTCTTC
V gene: TRBV24-1; D gene: -; clone size: -; J gene: TRBJ1-5; CDR3 protein: CATSENDRTHPQHF; CDR3 DNA: TGTGCCACCAGTGAAAATGACAGGACCCATCCCCAGCATTTT
V gene: TRBV19; D gene: -; clone size: -; J gene: TRBJ1-1; CDR3 protein: CASSNTVNTEAFF; CDR3 DNA: TGTGCCAGTAGCAACACCGTGAACACTGAAGCTTTCTTT
V gene: TRBV19; D gene: TRBD1; clone size: -; J gene: TRBJ2-2; CDR3 protein: CASSAPSGTDNTGELFF; CDR3 DNA: TGTGCCAGTAGTGCCCCCTCCGGGACAGATAACACCGGGGAGCTGTTTTTT
V gene: TRBV6-5; D gene: TRBD1; clone size: -; J gene: TRBJ1-2; CDR3 protein: CASSYRPTGTGDGYTF; CDR3 DNA: TGTGCCAGCAGTTACAGGCCGACCGGGACAGGGGATGGCTACACCTTC
V gene: TRBV28; D gene: -; clone size: -; J gene: TRBJ1-2; CDR3 protein: CASSNRGYTF; CDR3 DNA: TGTGCCAGCAGTAACCGGGGCTACACCTTC
V gene: TRBV6-5; D gene: -; clone size: -; J gene: TRBJ1-4; CDR3 protein: CASSYVLDREKLFF; CDR3 DNA: TGTGCCAGCAGTTACGTCCTCGACAGGGAAAAACTGTTTTTT
V gene: TRBV27; D gene: -; clone size: -; J gene: TRBJ1-1; CDR3 protein: CASRSRVNTEAFF; CDR3 DNA: TGTGCCAGCAGGAGCCGGGTGAACACTGAAGCTTTCTTT
V gene: TRBV3-1/TRBV3-2; D gene: -; clone size: -; J gene: TRBJ1-6; CDR3 protein: CASSQDRSPLHF; CDR3 DNA: TGTGCCAGCAGCCAAGATCGTTCACCCCTCCACTTT
V gene: TRBV7-9; D gene: -; clone size: -; J gene: TRBJ2-1; CDR3 protein: CASSLAGELGSLF; CDR3 DNA: TGTGCCAGCAGCTTAGCGGGAGAACTGGGGTCGCTCTTC
V gene: TRBV27; D gene: TRBD1; clone size: -; J gene: TRBJ1-6; CDR3 protein: CASSLEQGISPLHF; CDR3 DNA: TGTGCCAGCAGTTTAGAACAGGGGATTTCACCCCTCCACTTT
V gene: TRBV4-3; D gene: -; clone size: -; J gene: TRBJ2-2; CDR3 protein: CASSQEVGWTGELFF; CDR3 DNA: TGCGCCAGCAGCCAGGAGGTCGGATGGACCGGGGAGCTGTTTTTT
V gene: TRBV6-5; D gene: -; clone size: -; J gene: TRBJ1-1; CDR3 protein: CASKWASRGYEAFF; CDR3 DNA: TGTGCCAGCAAGTGGGCGTCCAGGGGATATGAAGCTTTCTTT
V gene: TRBV11-1; D gene: TRBD1; clone size: -; J gene: TRBJ2-5; CDR3 protein: CASSSYTGTEYF; CDR3 DNA: TGTGCCAGCAGCTCGTACACCGGGACAGAGTACTTC
V gene: TRBV27; D gene: -; clone size: -; J gene: TRBJ2-1; CDR3 protein: CASSWATGNEQFF; CDR3 DNA: TGTGCCAGCAGTTGGGCAACAGGGAATGAGCAGTTCTTC
V gene: TRBV2; D gene: TRBD2; clone size: -; J gene: TRBJ2-7; CDR3 protein: CASTLTSGRPYEQYF; CDR3 DNA: TGTGCCAGCACTTTGACTAGCGGGAGACCCTACGAGCAGTACTTC
V gene: TRBV15; D gene: TRBD2; clone size: -; J gene: TRBJ2-1; CDR3 protein: CATLRGGYSYNEQFF; CDR3 DNA: TGTGCCACCCTTCGGGGGGGGTACTCCTACAATGAGCAGTTCTTC
V gene: TRBV9; D gene: -; clone size: -; J gene: TRBJ1-3; CDR3 protein: CASSVEGSAISGNTIYF; CDR3 DNA: TGTGCCAGCAGCGTAGAAGGCAGCGCTATCTCTGGAAACACCATATATTTT
V gene: TRBV4-3; D gene: TRBD2; clone size: -; J gene: TRBJ2-1; CDR3 protein: CASSPSLAGGRDEQFF; CDR3 DNA: TGCGCCAGCAGCCCATCACTAGCGGGAGGGAGGGATGAGCAGTTCTTC
V gene: TRBV7-8; D gene: -; clone size: -; J gene: TRBJ2-3; CDR3 protein: CASSFGRQDTQYF; CDR3 DNA: TGTGCCAGCAGCTTTGGGAGGCAAGATACGCAGTATTTT